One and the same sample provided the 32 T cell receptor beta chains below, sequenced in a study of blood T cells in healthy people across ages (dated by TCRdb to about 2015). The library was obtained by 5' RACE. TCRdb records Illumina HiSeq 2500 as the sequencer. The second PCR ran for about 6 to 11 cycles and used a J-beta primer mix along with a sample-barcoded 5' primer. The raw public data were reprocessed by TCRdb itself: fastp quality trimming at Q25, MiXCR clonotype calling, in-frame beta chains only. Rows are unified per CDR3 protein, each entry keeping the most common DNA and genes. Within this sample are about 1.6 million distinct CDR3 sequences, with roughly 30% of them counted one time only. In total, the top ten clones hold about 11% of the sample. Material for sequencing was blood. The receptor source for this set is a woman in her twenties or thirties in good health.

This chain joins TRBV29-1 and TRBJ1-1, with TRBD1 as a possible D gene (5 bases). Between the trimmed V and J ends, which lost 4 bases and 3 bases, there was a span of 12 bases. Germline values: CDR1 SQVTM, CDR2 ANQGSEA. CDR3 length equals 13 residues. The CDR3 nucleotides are TGCAGCGTTGCCCACAGGTTTCACACTGAAGCTTTCTTT. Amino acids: CSVAHRFHTEAFF.

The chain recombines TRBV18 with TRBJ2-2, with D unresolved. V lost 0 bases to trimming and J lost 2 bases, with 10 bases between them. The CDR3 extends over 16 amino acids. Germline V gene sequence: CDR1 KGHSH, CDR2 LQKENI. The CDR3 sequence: CASSPPYDRNTGELFF. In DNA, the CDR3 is TGTGCCAGCTCACCACCTTACGATAGAAACACCGGGGAGCTGTTTTTT.

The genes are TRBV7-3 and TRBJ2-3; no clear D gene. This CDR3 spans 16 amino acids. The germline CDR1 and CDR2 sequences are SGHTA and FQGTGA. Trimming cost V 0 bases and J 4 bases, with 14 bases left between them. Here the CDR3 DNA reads TGTGCCAGCAGCTTAACGACTCTCAGTGGGGCAGATACGCAGTATTTT. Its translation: CASSLTTLSGADTQYF.

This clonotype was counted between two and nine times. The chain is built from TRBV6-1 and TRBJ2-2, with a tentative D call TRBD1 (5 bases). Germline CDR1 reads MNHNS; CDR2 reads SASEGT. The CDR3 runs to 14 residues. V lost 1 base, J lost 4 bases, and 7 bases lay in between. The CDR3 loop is CASSEVGLTGELFF. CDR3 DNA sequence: TGTGCCAGCAGTGAAGTGGGGCTCACCGGGGAGCTGTTTTTT.

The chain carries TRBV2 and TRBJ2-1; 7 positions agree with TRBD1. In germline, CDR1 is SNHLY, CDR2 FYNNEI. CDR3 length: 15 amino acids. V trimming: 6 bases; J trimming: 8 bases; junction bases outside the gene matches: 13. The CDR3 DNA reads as TGTGCCAGCAGCCTCTACAAGTCACAGGGGTATGAGCAGTTCTTC. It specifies CASSLYKSQGYEQFF.

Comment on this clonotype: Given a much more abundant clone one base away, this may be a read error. CDR3 sequence (DNA): TGCAGTGTTAGAGATGTCGGGGAAGAGACCCAGTACTTC. Translated, it gives CSVRDVGEETQYF. The rearrangement uses TRBV20-1 and TRBJ2-7; TRBD2 might be the D (5 bases). The DNA end favors TRBJ2-5, so the J call may be wrong. The CDR3 is 13 amino acids. Germline CDR1 and CDR2: DFQATT and SNEGSKA (reference sequence).

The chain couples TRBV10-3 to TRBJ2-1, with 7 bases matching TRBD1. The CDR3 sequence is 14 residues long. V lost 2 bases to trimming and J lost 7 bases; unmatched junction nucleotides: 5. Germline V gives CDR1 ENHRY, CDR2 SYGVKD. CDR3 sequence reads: CAISERGLGNEQFF. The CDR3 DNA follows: TGTGCCATCAGTGAGAGGGGGCTGGGGAATGAGCAGTTCTTC.

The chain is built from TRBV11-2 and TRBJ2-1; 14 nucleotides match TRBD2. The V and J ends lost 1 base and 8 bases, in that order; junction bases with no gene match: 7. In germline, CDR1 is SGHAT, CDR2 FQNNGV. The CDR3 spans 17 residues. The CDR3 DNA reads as TGTGCCAGCAGCTTAGTCCCCGGACTAGCGGGAGGAGATGAGCAGTTCTTC. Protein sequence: CASSLVPGLAGGDEQFF.

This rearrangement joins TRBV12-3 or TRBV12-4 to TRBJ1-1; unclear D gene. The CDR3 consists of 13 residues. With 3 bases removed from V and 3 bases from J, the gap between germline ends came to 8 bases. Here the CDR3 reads CASSLMAHTEAFF. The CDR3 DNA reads TGTGCCAGCAGTTTGATGGCCCACACTGAAGCTTTCTTT.

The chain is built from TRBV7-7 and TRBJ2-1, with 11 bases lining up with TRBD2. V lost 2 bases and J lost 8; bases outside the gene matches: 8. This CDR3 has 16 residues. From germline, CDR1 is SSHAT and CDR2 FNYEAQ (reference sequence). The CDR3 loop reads CASSLTLAGERDEQFF. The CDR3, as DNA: TGTGCCAGCAGCTTAACACTAGCGGGAGAGAGGGATGAGCAGTTCTTC.

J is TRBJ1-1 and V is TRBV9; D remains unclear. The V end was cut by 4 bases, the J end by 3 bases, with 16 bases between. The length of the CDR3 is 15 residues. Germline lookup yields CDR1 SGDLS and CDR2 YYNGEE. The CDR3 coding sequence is TGTGCCAGCAGCCCAAGGGCCCTAAGGGACACTGAAGCTTTCTTT. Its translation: CASSPRALRDTEAFF.

The CDR3 loop is CASSLEGRGGYEQFF. The CDR3 region has the DNA TGTGCCAGCAGCTTAGAGGGCAGGGGGGGATATGAGCAGTTCTTC. This chain uses TRBV6-1 with TRBJ2-1, with D perhaps TRBD1 or TRBD2 (7 bases each). Germline V CDR1 and CDR2: MNHNS, SASEGT. The CDR3 length is 15 residues. Trimming cost V 6 bases and J 8 bases, with 20 bases left between them.

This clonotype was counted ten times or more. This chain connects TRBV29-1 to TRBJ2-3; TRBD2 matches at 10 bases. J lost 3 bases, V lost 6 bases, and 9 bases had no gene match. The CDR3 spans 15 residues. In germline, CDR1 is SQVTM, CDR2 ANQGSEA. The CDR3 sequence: CSVARTSGGTDTQYF. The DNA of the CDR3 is TGCAGCGTCGCTCGGACTAGCGGAGGGACAGATACGCAGTATTTT.

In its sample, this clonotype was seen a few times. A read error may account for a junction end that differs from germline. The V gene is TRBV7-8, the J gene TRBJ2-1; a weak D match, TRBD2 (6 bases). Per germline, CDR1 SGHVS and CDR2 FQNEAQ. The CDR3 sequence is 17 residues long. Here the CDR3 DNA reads TGTGCCAGCAGCTTGGAGATTCCCGGGAGCTCCCACAATGAGCAGTTCTTC. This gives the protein CASSLEIPGSSHNEQFF.

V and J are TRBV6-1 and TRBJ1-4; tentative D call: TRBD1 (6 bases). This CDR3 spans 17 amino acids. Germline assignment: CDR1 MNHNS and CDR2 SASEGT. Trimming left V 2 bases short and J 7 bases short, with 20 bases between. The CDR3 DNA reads TGTGCCAGCAGTGAACTCCCTTCCGCGGGACATGGTGAAAAACTGTTTTTT. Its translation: CASSELPSAGHGEKLFF.

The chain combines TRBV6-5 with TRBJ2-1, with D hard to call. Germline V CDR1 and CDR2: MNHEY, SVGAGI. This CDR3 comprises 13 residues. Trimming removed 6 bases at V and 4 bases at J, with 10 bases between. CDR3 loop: CASSTTRYNEQFF. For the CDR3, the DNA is TGTGCCAGCAGCACTACTCGGTACAATGAGCAGTTCTTC.

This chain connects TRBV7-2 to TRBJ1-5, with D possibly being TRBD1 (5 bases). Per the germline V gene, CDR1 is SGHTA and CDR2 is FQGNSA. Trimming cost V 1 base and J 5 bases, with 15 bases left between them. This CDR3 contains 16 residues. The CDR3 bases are TGTGCCAGCAGCTTAGTCGATAGGGGCAGTGATCAGCCCCAGCATTTT. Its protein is CASSLVDRGSDQPQHF. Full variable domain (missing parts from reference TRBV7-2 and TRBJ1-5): GAGVSQSPSNKVTEKGKDVELRCDPISGHTALYWYRQSLGQGLEFLIYFQGNSAPDKSGLPSDRFSAERTGGSVSTLTIQRTQQEDSAVYLCASSLVDRGSDQPQHFGDGTRLSIL.

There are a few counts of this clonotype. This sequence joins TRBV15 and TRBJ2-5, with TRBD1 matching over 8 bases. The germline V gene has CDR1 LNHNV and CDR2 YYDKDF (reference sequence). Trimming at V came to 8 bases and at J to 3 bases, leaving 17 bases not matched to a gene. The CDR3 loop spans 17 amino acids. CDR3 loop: CATAKRVIGQGKETQYF. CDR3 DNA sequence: TGTGCCACCGCAAAAAGGGTGATAGGACAGGGAAAAGAGACCCAGTACTTC. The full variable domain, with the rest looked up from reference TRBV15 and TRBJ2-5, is DAMVIQNPRYQVTQFGKPVTLSCSQTLNHNVMYWYQQKSSQAPKLLFHYYDKDFNNEADTPDNFQSRRPNTSFCFLDIRSPGLGDTAMYLCATAKRVIGQGKETQYFGPGTRLLVL.

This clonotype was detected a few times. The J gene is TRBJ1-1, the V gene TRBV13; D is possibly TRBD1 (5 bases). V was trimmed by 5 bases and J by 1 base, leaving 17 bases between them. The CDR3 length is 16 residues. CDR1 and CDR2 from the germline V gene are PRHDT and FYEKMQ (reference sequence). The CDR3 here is CASSAGRRARNTEAFF. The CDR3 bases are TGTGCCAGCAGCGCGGGACGAAGGGCGAGGAACACTGAAGCTTTCTTT.

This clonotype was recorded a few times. The CDR3 DNA reads TGCGCCAGCAGCCCCCGTAGGACTAGCTCCTACGAGCAGTACTTC. As protein: CASSPRRTSSYEQYF. The J gene is TRBJ2-7, the V gene TRBV5-1; 7 bases fit TRBD2. The CDR3 runs to 15 residues. Germline V lookup: CDR1 SGHRS, CDR2 YFSETQ. J gave up 0 bases and V 4 bases, and 7 bases lay outside the gene matches.

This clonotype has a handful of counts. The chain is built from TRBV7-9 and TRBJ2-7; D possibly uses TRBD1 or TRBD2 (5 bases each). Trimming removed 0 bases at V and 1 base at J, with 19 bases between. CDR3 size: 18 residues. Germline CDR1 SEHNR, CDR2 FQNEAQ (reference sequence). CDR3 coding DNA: TGTGCCAGCAGCTTAGCGCTTCGTGTAAGGGACGGATCCTACGAGCAGTACTTC. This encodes CASSLALRVRDGSYEQYF.

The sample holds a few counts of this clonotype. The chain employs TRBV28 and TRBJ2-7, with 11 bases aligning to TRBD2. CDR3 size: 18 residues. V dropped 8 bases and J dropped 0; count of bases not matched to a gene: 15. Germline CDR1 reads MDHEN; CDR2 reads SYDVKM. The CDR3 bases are TGTGCCAGCCGCGTTGGTACTAGCGGGAGTTTATTCTCCTACGAGCAGTACTTC. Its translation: CASRVGTSGSLFSYEQYF. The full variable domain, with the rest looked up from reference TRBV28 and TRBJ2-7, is DVKVTQSSRYLVKRTGEKVFLECVQDMDHENMFWYRQDPGLGLRLIYFSYDVKMKEKGDIPEGYSVSREKKERFSLILESASTNQTSMYLCASRVGTSGSLFSYEQYFGPGTRLTVT.

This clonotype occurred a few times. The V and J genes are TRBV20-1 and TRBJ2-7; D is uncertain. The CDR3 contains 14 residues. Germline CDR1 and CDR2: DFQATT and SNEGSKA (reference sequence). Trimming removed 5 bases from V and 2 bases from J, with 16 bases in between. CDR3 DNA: TGCAGTGCTCCCAGGACCAGCGTTGCCTACGAGCAGTACTTC. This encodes CSAPRTSVAYEQYF.

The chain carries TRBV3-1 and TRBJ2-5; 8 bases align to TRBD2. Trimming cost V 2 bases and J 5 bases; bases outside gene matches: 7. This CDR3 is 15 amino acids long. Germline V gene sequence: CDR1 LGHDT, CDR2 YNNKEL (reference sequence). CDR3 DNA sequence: TGTGCCAGCAGCCAAAGGACTAGCTTTCGGGAGACCCAGTACTTC. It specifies CASSQRTSFRETQYF.

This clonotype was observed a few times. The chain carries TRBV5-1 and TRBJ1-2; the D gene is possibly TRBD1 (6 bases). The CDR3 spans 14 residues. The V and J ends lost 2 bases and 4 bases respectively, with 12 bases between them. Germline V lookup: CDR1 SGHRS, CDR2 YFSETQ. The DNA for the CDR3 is TGCGCCAGCAGCTTCGAGGGGGAAGGCTATGGCTACACCTTC. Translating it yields CASSFEGEGYGYTF. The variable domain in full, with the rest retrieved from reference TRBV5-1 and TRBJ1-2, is KAGVTQTPRYLIKTRGQQVTLSCSPISGHRSVSWYQQTPGQGLQFLFEYFSETQRNKGNFPGRFSGRQFSNSRSEMNVSTLELGDSALYLCASSFEGEGYGYTFGSGTRLTVV.

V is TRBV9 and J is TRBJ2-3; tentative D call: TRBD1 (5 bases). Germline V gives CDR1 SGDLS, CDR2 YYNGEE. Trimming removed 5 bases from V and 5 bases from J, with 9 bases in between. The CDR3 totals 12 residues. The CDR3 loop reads CASSKQEDTQYF. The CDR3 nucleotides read TGTGCCAGCAGTAAACAGGAAGATACGCAGTATTTT.

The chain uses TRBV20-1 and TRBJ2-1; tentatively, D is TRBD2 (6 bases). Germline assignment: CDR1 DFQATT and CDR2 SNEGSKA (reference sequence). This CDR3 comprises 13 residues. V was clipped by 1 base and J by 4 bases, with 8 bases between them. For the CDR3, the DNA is TGCAGTGCTAGAGCTGGGGGGTACAATGAGCAGTTCTTC. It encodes CSARAGGYNEQFF.

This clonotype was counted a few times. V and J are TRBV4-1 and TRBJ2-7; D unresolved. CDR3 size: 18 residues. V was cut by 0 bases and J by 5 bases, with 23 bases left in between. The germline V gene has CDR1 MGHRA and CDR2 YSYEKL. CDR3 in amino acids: CASSQDIRIGPKSNEQYF. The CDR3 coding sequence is TGCGCCAGCAGCCAAGATATCCGGATCGGCCCAAAAAGCAACGAGCAGTACTTC.

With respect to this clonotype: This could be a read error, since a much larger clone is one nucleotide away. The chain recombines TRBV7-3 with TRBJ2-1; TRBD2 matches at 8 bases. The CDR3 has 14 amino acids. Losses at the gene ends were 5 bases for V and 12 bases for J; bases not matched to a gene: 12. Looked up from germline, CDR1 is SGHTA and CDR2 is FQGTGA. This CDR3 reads CASSPGTRIDGQFF. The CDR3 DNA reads TGTGCCAGCAGCCCCGGGACTAGGATCGATGGGCAGTTCTTC. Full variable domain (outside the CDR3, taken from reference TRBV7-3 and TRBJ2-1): GAGVSQTPSNKVTEKGKYVELRCDPISGHTALYWYRQSLGQGPEFLIYFQGTGAADDSGLPNDRFFAVRPEGSVSTLKIQRTERGDSAVYLCASSPGTRIDGQFFGPGTRLTVL.

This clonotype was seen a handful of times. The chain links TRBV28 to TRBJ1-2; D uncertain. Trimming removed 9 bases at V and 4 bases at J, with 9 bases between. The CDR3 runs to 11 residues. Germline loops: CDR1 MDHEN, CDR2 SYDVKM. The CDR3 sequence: CASRFIYGYTF. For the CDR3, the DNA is TGTGCCAGTCGGTTCATCTATGGCTACACCTTC.

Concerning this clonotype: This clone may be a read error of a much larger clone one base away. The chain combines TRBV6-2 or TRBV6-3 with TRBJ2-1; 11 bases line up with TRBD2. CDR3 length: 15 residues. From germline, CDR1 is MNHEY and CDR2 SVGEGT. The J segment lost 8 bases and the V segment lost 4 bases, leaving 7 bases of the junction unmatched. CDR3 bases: TGTGCCAGCAGTTTCCCGACTAGCGGGATCGATGAGCAGTTCTTC. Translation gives CASSFPTSGIDEQFF.

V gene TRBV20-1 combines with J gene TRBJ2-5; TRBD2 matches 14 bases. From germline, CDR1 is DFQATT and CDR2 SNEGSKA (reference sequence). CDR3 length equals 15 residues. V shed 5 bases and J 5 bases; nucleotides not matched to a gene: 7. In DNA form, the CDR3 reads TGCAGTGCTCCGGGACTAGCGGGGGAGGGGGAGACCCAGTACTTC. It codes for CSAPGLAGEGETQYF.